A single sample gave rise to the 27 T cell receptor beta chains below, sequenced in a study of blood T cell repertoires in COVID-19. The repertoire was sequenced with immunoSEQ multiplex PCR; TCRdb's copy has only in-frame clones and lacks some. Altogether approximately 58,000 clones are present, roughly 77% being singletons, with the ten largest covering 43%. The sequencing input was peripheral blood. These receptors were obtained from a man between 65 and 85 years old with active or convalescent COVID-19.

The chain is built from TRBV28 and TRBJ2-7; 9 bases are a match to TRBD2. CDR1 is MDHEN and CDR2 is SYDVKM in the germline V gene. This CDR3 has 15 residues. Losses at the gene ends were 4 bases for V and 0 bases for J; bases not matched to a gene: 4. The CDR3 DNA reads as TGTGCCAGCAGTTCTGCGGGGGGGAGCTCCTACGAGCAGTACTTC. This gives the protein CASSSAGGSSYEQYF.

This chain uses TRBV27 with TRBJ1-1, with 9 bases that match TRBD1. CDR1 and CDR2 from the germline V gene are MNHEY and SMNVEV (reference sequence). V lost 4 bases and J lost 1; bases outside the gene matches: 1. The CDR3 spans 14 residues. The CDR3: CASSYRGQNTEAFF. CDR3 sequence (DNA): TGTGCCAGCAGTTACAGGGGGCAGAACACTGAAGCTTTCTTT.

V usage is TRBV18 and J usage is TRBJ2-7; maybe TRBD2 (6 bases). The CDR3 contains 13 residues. The V end lost 4 bases, the J end lost 3 bases, and 10 bases lay between the germline ends. Germline assignment: CDR1 KGHSH and CDR2 LQKENI. The CDR3: CASSRPSDYEQYF. DNA for the CDR3: TGTGCCAGCTCACGTCCTAGCGACTACGAGCAGTACTTC.

V is TRBV27 and J is TRBJ1-3, with a possible D match to TRBD1 (5 bases). Per germline, CDR1 MNHEY and CDR2 SMNVEV (reference sequence). The CDR3 spans 14 residues. The V gene lost 6 bases and the J gene lost 0 bases, with 9 bases spanning the gap. CDR3 sequence: CASRQGFSGNTIYF. In DNA form, the CDR3 reads TGTGCCAGCAGGCAGGGATTCTCTGGAAACACCATATATTTT.

The gene calls are TRBV18 and TRBJ2-2, with D possibly being TRBD2 (5 bases). Trimming took 2 bases from V and 5 from J, leaving 6 bases between them. Germline assignment: CDR1 KGHSH and CDR2 LQKENI. This CDR3 is built from 13 residues. The CDR3 is CASSPTGTGELFF. The CDR3 coding sequence is TGTGCCAGCTCACCAACGGGGACCGGGGAGCTGTTTTTT.

J is TRBJ2-7 and V is TRBV25-1; 8 bases align to TRBD2. This CDR3 region has 13 residues. J gave up 4 bases and V 4 bases, and 3 bases lay outside the gene matches. In germline, CDR1 is MGHDK, CDR2 SYGVNS. The CDR3 sequence: CASSVASGYEQYF. The CDR3 region has the DNA TGTGCCAGCAGTGTAGCTAGCGGGTACGAGCAGTACTTC.

About this clone: Sequence at one end of the junction differs from germline and may be a read error. Other DNA sequences in this specimen translate into the identical CDR3. The rearrangement uses TRBV29-1 and TRBJ2-3; 9 positions agree with TRBD2. Germline CDR1 reads SQVTM; CDR2 reads ANQGSEA. The CDR3 covers 16 residues. CDR3 coding DNA: TGCAGCGTTGTGGACCCCCTTAGCGGGAGCACGGATACGCAGTATTTT. As protein: CSVVDPLSGSTDTQYF.

The V gene is TRBV11-2, the J gene TRBJ1-4; D is possibly TRBD1 (5 bases). Trimming stripped 6 bases from V and 4 bases from J, with 18 bases between. CDR1 and CDR2 from the germline V gene are SGHAT and FQNNGV. This CDR3 comprises 16 residues. The CDR3 loop reads CASSFRGGAVNEKLFF. In DNA, the CDR3 is TGTGCCAGCAGTTTTAGAGGAGGGGCAGTTAATGAAAAACTGTTTTTT.

This clone occurred once. The chain carries TRBV20-1 and TRBJ1-3; D is perhaps TRBD1 (5 bases). The germline gives CDR1 DFQATT, CDR2 SNEGSKA (reference sequence). V dropped 4 bases and J dropped 8 bases, with 9 bases sitting between them. The CDR3 is 11 amino acids. The DNA of the CDR3 is TGCAGTGCTACAGGGATCGACACCATATATTTT. Translated, it gives CSATGIDTIYF.

The rearrangement uses TRBV29-1 and TRBJ1-1; 7 bases are a match to TRBD1. Germline V gene lookup returns CDR1 SQVTM and CDR2 ANQGSEA. This CDR3 comprises 13 residues. V gave up 5 bases and J gave up 3 bases; unmatched junction bases: 6. The CDR3 sequence is CSVFRGLDTEAFF. The CDR3 DNA reads TGCAGCGTTTTTAGGGGGCTTGACACTGAAGCTTTCTTT.

This chain uses TRBV15 with TRBJ1-5; TRBD1 might be the D (5 bases). The germline V and J ends were trimmed by 0 bases and 2 bases, with 5 bases remaining between them. This CDR3 contains 14 residues. Germline-derived CDR1 and CDR2 are LNHNV and YYDKDF (reference sequence). The CDR3 DNA is TGTGCCACCAGCAGAGACAGGGGCAATCAGCCCCAGCATTTT. This encodes CATSRDRGNQPQHF.

The rearrangement joins TRBV18 to TRBJ2-7, with 8 bases aligning to TRBD2. Germline trimming cut 6 bases from V and 2 bases from J; bases unmatched to any gene: 6. The CDR3 totals 14 residues. Looked up from germline, CDR1 is KGHSH and CDR2 is LQKENI. The CDR3 coding sequence is TGTGCCAGCTCCCCTAGCGGGCAAACCTACGAGCAGTACTTC. Translation gives CASSPSGQTYEQYF. Full variable domain (missing parts from reference TRBV18 and TRBJ2-7): NAGVMQNPRHLVRRRGQEARLRCSPMKGHSHVYWYRQLPEEGLKFMVYLQKENIIDESGMPKERFSAEFPKEGPSILRIQQVVRGDSAAYFCASSPSGQTYEQYFGPGTRLTVT.

The chain has TRBV27 and TRBJ1-6, with 7 bases that match TRBD1. The CDR3 loop spans 14 amino acids. The germline V gene has CDR1 MNHEY and CDR2 SMNVEV (reference sequence). V lost 5 bases to trimming and J lost 6 bases; unmatched junction nucleotides: 4. CDR3 loop: CASSVRGANSPLHF. CDR3 DNA: TGTGCCAGCAGTGTCAGGGGGGCTAATTCACCCCTCCACTTT.

The chain couples TRBV3-1 (or the pseudogene TRBV3-2) to TRBJ2-2; 14 bases match TRBD2. Germline V gene sequence: CDR1 LGHDT, CDR2 YNNKEL (reference sequence). The CDR3 length is 20 residues. Unmatched junction bases numbered 12, after V lost 0 bases and J lost 6 bases. CDR3 DNA sequence: TGTGCCAGCAGCCAAGAAGGGGCCTCGGGACTAGCGGGGGTTCCCGGGGAGCTGTTTTTT. It translates to CASSQEGASGLAGVPGELFF.

The chain is built from TRBV3-1 (or the pseudogene TRBV3-2) and TRBJ2-5, with 7 nucleotides matching TRBD1. Germline values: CDR1 LGHDT, CDR2 YNNKEL (reference sequence). This CDR3 is 15 amino acids long. The trim removed 4 bases at V and 2 bases at J, leaving 7 bases unmatched. CDR3 coding DNA: TGTGCCAGCAGCCGAACGGGACAGCCGCAAGAGACCCAGTACTTC. It encodes CASSRTGQPQETQYF.

CDR3 sequence: CASSQLSGGVGGELFF. The CDR3 DNA sequence: TGCGCCAGCAGCCAACTCTCGGGGGGGGTTGGCGGGGAGCTGTTTTTT. This chain uses TRBV4-1 with TRBJ2-2, with 8 bases aligning to TRBD2. The V segment lost 2 bases and the J segment 7 bases; nucleotides outside the gene matches: 9. This CDR3 region has 16 residues. In germline, CDR1 is MGHRA, CDR2 YSYEKL.

Here the CDR3 reads CATGLGTREKLFF. The CDR3 nucleotides read TGTGCCACGGGCTTGGGGACTAGGGAAAAACTGTTTTTT. The chain joins TRBV15 to TRBJ1-4; D is possibly TRBD1 (5 bases). Trimming pared 9 bases from V and 8 bases from J, leaving 16 bases between. The CDR3 is 13 residues long. Germline V gene lookup returns CDR1 LNHNV and CDR2 YYDKDF (reference sequence).

The chain recombines TRBV7-9 with TRBJ2-5; 7 bases are shared with TRBD1. The junction had 15 bases not matched to a gene; V was cut back by 5 bases and J by 0 bases. Germline-derived CDR1 and CDR2 are SEHNR and FQNEAQ (reference sequence). This CDR3 comprises 18 residues. The CDR3 protein is CASSPLRGGDRNQETQYF. For the CDR3, the DNA is TGTGCCAGCAGCCCGTTACGAGGGGGCGACAGAAACCAAGAGACCCAGTACTTC.

The rearrangement joins TRBV19 to TRBJ1-6, with D maybe TRBD1 (6 bases). The ends were cut back, 8 bases at V and 7 bases at J, with 18 bases in the middle. The CDR3 spans 15 residues. Germline V CDR1 and CDR2: LNHDA, SQIVND (reference sequence). CDR3 nucleotides: TGTGCCAGTGCTCCTTTACAGGGAGTCAATTCACCCCTCCACTTT. It specifies CASAPLQGVNSPLHF.

The genes are TRBV14 and TRBJ2-1; 7 bases fit TRBD2. V was clipped by 1 base and J by 2 bases; unmatched bases: 5. CDR3 size: 16 residues. Germline-derived CDR1 and CDR2 are SGHDN and FVKESK. CDR3 amino acids: CASSQGSGGAYNEQFF. The CDR3 DNA sequence: TGTGCCAGCAGCCAAGGGTCGGGGGGAGCCTACAATGAGCAGTTCTTC.

The gene calls are TRBV7-9 and TRBJ1-6, with D possibly being TRBD1 (6 bases). CDR1 and CDR2 from the germline V gene are SEHNR and FQNEAQ (reference sequence). This CDR3 contains 13 residues. The ends were cut back, 4 bases at V and 10 bases at J, with 11 bases in the middle. Written as DNA, the CDR3 is TGTGCCAGCAGCTCAACAGGGCAATCACCCCTCCACTTT. Its protein product is CASSSTGQSPLHF.

The chain is built from TRBV18 and TRBJ1-5; 7 nucleotides match TRBD1. J lost 3 bases, V lost 2 bases, and 4 bases had no gene match. The CDR3 has 15 residues. Germline V lookup: CDR1 KGHSH, CDR2 LQKENI. CDR3 sequence: CASSPATGNNQPQHF. The DNA of the CDR3 is TGTGCCAGCTCACCAGCGACAGGGAACAATCAGCCCCAGCATTTT.

This chain links TRBV21-1 with TRBJ1-2; TRBD1 is the table's D call and was not checked against the DNA. TRBV21-1 is an annotated pseudogene. The CDR3 totals 13 residues. This CDR3 reads CASSKGTSYGYTF. The CDR3 DNA follows: TGTGCCAGCAGCAAGGGGACAAGCTATGGCTACACCTTC.

The V gene is TRBV7-2, the J gene TRBJ2-5; maybe TRBD2 (5 bases). The CDR3 covers 14 residues. Trimming stripped 1 base from V and 6 bases from J, with 12 bases between. CDR1 is SGHTA and CDR2 is FQGNSA in the germline V gene. This CDR3 reads CASSLGTKRQTQYF. DNA of the CDR3: TGTGCCAGCAGCTTAGGGACCAAGCGGCAGACCCAGTACTTC. The full variable domain, completed using reference TRBV7-2 and TRBJ2-5, is GAGVSQSPSNKVTEKGKDVELRCDPISGHTALYWYRQSLGQGLEFLIYFQGNSAPDKSGLPSDRFSAERTGGSVSTLTIQRTQQEDSAVYLCASSLGTKRQTQYFGPGTRLLVL.

This clone was observed once. The CDR3 spells CASSPSRYNEQFF. CDR3 nucleotide sequence: TGTGCCAGCAGTCCATCTAGATACAATGAGCAGTTCTTC. The chain carries TRBV28 and TRBJ2-1; D is ambiguous. The germline V gene has CDR1 MDHEN and CDR2 SYDVKM. Trimming cost V 5 bases and J 4 bases, with 9 bases left between them. This CDR3 is built from 13 residues.

The chain combines TRBV19 with TRBJ2-3, with 8 bases lining up with TRBD1. Germline assignment: CDR1 LNHDA and CDR2 SQIVND (reference sequence). The CDR3 totals 14 residues. Germline trimming cut 5 bases from V and 5 bases from J; bases unmatched to any gene: 6. Written as DNA, the CDR3 is TGTGCCAGTAGTGAGACAGGGGTCTTAGATACGCAGTATTTT. Protein sequence: CASSETGVLDTQYF.

The rearrangement links TRBV5-1 to TRBJ2-3; TRBD1 matches 8 bases. V gave up 1 base and J gave up 2 bases; unmatched junction bases: 3. This CDR3 region has 15 residues. CDR1 and CDR2 (germline): SGHRS, YFSETQ. DNA of the CDR3: TGCGCCAGCAGCTTGCGGACAGGGCCCACAGATACGCAGTATTTT. Translated: CASSLRTGPTDTQYF. Supplemented by reference TRBV5-1 and TRBJ2-3, the full variable domain reads KAGVTQTPRYLIKTRGQQVTLSCSPISGHRSVSWYQQTPGQGLQFLFEYFSETQRNKGNFPGRFSGRQFSNSRSEMNVSTLELGDSALYLCASSLRTGPTDTQYFGPGTRLTVL.